This T cell receptor beta chain derives from a study of regulatory T cells in long-lasting Graves disease. In its sample, this clonotype was seen many times. The CDR3 contains 13 residues. The V end lost 4 bases, the J end lost 4 bases, and 10 bases lay between the germline ends. Germline CDR1 reads MDHEN; CDR2 reads SYDVKM. The time point: newly diagnosed GD, antithyroid drugs for less than 3 months. Isolated PBMC RNA provided the starting material for the TCR library. HTBI primers from iRepertoire and Arm-PCR of CDR3 regions yielded the TCR beta libraries. TCRdb passed the multiplex PCR reads through MiXCR, listing each CDR3 protein once. The sample yields around 400,000 distinct CDR3 sequences, roughly 16% seen once.

The V gene is TRBV28, the J gene TRBJ2-5; possible D gene TRBD2, 6 bases. The sequencing used peripheral blood mononuclear cells (PBMCs), collected at new diagnosis, from a patient treated with antithyroid drugs. The sequence was obtained from a female donor with Graves disease. CDR3 loop: CASSWDSGETQYF. CDR3 nucleotide sequence: TGTGCCAGCAGTTGGGACTCCGGAGAGACCCAGTACTTC.